This T cell receptor beta chain was captured by sequencing in a study of identical twins. This clonotype was counted between two and nine times. The V and J ends lost 0 bases and 5 bases, in that order; junction bases with no gene match: 6. This CDR3 contains 16 residues. One entry per CDR3 protein, called by TCRdb with MiXCR from the 5' RACE reads. This sample yields approximately 1.8 million distinct CDR3 sequences, of which 25% to 35% are seen a single time; around 0.3% belongs to the top ten. V and J are TRBV12-3 or TRBV12-4 and TRBJ1-1; 10 nucleotides align to TRBD1. This TCR derives from a newborn girl in good health. Sequenced sample: cord blood. The CDR3 nucleotides read TGTGCCAGCAGTTTAGCCCTACGGACAGGGGGGACTGAAGCTTTCTTT. Translation: CASSLALRTGGTEAFF.